Listed below are T cell receptor beta chains from one sample, sequenced in a study of blood T cell repertoires in COVID-19. Sequencing was performed with immunoSEQ multiplex PCR; in TCRdb, only in-frame clones are kept and a portion is missing. Among around 140,000 clones, approximately 88% were seen once, and the ten largest hold less than 2%. Material for sequencing was peripheral blood. These receptors were taken from a woman aged 45-65 years with acute or convalescent COVID-19. Both conserved end residues are part of each CDR3.

V | CDR3
TRBV11-2 | CASSPGQGEGYTF
TRBV6-5 | CASSYLRSPLHF
TRBV4-2 | CASSPIDTLNTEAFF
TRBV7-2 | CASRGGRFTYNEQFF
TRBV7-9 | CASSVNTGVNSPLHF
TRBV18 | CASSPPGGYNYGYTF
TRBV10-3 | CAISVLRTGDRSGSYEQYF
TRBV6-5 | CASSPGTGSLLLYF
TRBV9 | CASSAGTSGGSKTQYF
TRBV5-1 | CASSFGSGTDTQYF
TRBV3-1/TRBV3-2 | CASSRSSAIYNEQFF
TRBV18 | CASSPGVYQPQHF
TRBV7-3 | CASSRDRVPAPQYF
TRBV7-8 | CASSPGTGNQPQHF
TRBV11-3 | CASSLEALNEQFF
TRBV7-9 | CASSLISLAGVDEQFF
TRBV9 | CASSVVDRGPGNTIYF
TRBV10-1 | CASSDTWETQYF
TRBV9 | CASSVVGGADTQYF
TRBV18 | CASSPRGQNTEAFF
TRBV23-1 | CASSHPPRPGRNTEAFF
TRBV6-5 | CASRKQNYGYTF
TRBV11-3 | CASTTGDSPLHF
TRBV7-6 | CASSLGTSGSTDTQYF
TRBV18 | CASSPVLADTDTQYF
TRBV7-9 | CASSLLLLRHLYF
TRBV2 | CASKGASGDYNEQFF
TRBV9 | CASSVAVGGADYEQYF
TRBV5-1 | CASSLDNSYEQYF
TRBV28 | CATKEGANYGYTF
TRBV19 | CASSIRQGSSTYEQYF
TRBV19 | CASTAAGIANEQFF
TRBV28 | CASSLFSGLETQYF
TRBV2 | CASSEEGVGEKLFF
TRBV4-1 | CASSQVPTGVSYEQYF
TRBV9 | CASSVLRLAGDNEQFF
TRBV3-1/TRBV3-2 | CASSQDGGVSPLHF
TRBV5-1 | CASSSESGTIGYTF
TRBV18 | CASSSGQTNNSPLHF
TRBV5-4 | CASSARPSGSGSGNTIYF
TRBV6-1 | CASSEGGQGVSNQPQHF
TRBV3-1/TRBV3-2 | CATKPGQGVNFYGYTF
TRBV7-3 | CASSHLGGAEAFF
TRBV7-3 | CASSSGRTGGQETQYF
TRBV5-1 | CASSPTVSNTGELFF
TRBV7-9 | CASTSEKSYGYTF
TRBV2 | CASSLEGASGNTIYF
TRBV7-9 | CASSPGGAGVNQPQHF
TRBV6-5 | CATTGSLRSYEQYF
TRBV2 | CASSWSGGARETQYF
TRBV7-2 | CASSLNVLTGGHQPQHF
TRBV10-1 | CASSPHMNTEAFF
TRBV7-3 | CASSLSGSGETQYF
TRBV2 | CASTEGTGGSPLHF
TRBV5-8 | CASINFGGGELFF
TRBV3-1/TRBV3-2 | CASSQAPGLVYNEQFF
TRBV28 | CGASSLQGKGTEAFF
TRBV9 | CASSAPSTGGIEKLFF
TRBV5-5 | CASSLGPDRRNYGYTF